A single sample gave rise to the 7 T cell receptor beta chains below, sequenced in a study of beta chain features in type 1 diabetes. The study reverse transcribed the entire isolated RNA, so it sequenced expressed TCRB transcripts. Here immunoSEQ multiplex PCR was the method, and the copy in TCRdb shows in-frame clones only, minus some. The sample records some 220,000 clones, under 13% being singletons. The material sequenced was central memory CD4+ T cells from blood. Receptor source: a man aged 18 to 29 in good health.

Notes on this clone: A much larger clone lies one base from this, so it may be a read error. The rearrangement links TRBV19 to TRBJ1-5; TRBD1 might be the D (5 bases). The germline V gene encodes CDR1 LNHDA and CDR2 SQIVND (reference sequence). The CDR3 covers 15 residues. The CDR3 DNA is TGTTCCAGCGACCGGACAAGCTATAGCAATCAGCCCCAGCATTTT. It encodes CSSDRTSYSNQPQHF. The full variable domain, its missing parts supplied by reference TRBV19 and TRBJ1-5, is DGGITQSPKYLFRKEGQNVTLSCEQNLNHDAMYWYRQDPGQGLRLIYYSQIVNDFQKGDIAEGYSVSREKKESFPLTVTSAQKNPTAFYLCSSDRTSYSNQPQHFGDGTRLSIL.

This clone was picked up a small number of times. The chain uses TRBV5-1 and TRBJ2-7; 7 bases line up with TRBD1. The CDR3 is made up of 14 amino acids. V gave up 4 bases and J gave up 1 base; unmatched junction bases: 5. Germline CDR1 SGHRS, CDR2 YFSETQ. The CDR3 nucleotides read TGCGCCAGCAGCCCCGGGACAGTTTCCTACGAGCAGTACTTC. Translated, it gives CASSPGTVSYEQYF.

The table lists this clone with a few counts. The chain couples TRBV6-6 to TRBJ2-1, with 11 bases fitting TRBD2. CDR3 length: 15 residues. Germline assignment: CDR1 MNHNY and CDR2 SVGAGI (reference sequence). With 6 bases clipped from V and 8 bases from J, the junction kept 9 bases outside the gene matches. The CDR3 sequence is CASSGLAGKRDEQFF. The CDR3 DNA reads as TGTGCCAGCAGCGGACTAGCGGGCAAGAGGGATGAGCAGTTCTTC.

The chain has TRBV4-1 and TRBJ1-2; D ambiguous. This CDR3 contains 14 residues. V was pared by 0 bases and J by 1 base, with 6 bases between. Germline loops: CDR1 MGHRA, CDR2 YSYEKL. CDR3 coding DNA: TGCGCCAGCAGCCAAGAGTCCTTTAACTATGGCTACACCTTC. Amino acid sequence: CASSQESFNYGYTF.

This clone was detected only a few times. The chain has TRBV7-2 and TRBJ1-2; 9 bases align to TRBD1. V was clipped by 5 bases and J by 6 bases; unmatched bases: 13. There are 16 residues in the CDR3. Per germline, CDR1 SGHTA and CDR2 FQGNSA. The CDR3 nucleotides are TGTGCCAGCAGCCAGACCGGGACAGGGTTCTCTGATGGCTACACCTTC. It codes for CASSQTGTGFSDGYTF.

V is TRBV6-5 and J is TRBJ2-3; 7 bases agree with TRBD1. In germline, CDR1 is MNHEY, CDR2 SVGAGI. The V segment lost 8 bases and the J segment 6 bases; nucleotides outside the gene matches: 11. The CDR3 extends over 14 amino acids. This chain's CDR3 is CASGTGTAPDTQYF. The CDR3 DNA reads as TGTGCCAGCGGCACCGGGACAGCCCCCGATACGCAGTATTTT.

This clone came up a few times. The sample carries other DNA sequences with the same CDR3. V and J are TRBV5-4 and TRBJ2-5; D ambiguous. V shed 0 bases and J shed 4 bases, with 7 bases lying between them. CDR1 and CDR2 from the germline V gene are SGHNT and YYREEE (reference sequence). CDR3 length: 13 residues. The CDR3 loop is CASSLVPVETQYF. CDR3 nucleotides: TGTGCCAGCAGCTTGGTCCCGGTAGAGACCCAGTACTTC.